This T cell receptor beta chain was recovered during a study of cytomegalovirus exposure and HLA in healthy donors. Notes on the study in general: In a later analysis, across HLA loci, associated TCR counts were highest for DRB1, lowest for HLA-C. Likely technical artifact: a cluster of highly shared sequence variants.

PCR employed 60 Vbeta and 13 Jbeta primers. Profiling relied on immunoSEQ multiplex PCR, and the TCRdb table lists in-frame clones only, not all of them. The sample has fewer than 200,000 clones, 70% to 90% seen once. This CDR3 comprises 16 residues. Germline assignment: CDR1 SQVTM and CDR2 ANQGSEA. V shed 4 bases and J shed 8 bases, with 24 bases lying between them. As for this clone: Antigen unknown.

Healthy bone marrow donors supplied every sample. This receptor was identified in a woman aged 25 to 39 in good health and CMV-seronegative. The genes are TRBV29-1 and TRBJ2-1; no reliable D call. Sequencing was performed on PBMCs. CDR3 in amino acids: CSVGGLATPSPDEQFF. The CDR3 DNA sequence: TGCAGCGTTGGTGGTCTGGCAACACCCTCCCCCGATGAGCAGTTCTTC.